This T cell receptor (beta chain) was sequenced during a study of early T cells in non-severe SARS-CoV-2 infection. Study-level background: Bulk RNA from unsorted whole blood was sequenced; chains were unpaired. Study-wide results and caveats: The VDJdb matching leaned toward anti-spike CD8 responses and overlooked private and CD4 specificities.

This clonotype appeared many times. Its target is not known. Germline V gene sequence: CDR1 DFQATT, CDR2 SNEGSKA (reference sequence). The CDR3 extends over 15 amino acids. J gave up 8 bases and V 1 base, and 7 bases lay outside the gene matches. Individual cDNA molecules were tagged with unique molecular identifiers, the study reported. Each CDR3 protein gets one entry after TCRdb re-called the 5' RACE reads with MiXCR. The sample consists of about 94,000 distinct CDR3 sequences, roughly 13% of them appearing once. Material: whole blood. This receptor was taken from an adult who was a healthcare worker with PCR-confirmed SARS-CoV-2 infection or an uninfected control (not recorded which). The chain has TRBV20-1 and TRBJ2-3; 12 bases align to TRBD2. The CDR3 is CSARVPSGGAGTQYF. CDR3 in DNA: TGCAGTGCTAGAGTCCCTAGCGGGGGGGCAGGTACGCAGTATTTT.